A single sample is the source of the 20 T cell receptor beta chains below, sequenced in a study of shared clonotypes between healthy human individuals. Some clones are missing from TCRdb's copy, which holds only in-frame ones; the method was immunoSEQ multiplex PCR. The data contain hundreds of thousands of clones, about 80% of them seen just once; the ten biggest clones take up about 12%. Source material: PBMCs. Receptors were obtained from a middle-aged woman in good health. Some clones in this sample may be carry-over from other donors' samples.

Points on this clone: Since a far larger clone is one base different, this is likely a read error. CDR3: CTSSLSGMKGEQFF. CDR3 sequence (DNA): TGCACCAGCAGCCTAAGCGGGATGAAGGGGGAGCAGTTCTTC. The chain has TRBV5-1 and TRBJ2-1, with 7 bases fitting TRBD2. This CDR3 has 14 residues. From germline, CDR1 is SGHRS and CDR2 YFSETQ. The variable domain in full, with the rest retrieved from reference TRBV5-1 and TRBJ2-1, is KAGVTQTPRYLIKTRGQQVTLSCSPISGHRSVSWYQQTPGQGLQFLFEYFSETQRNKGNFPGRFSGRQFSNSRSEMNVSTLELGDSALYLCTSSLSGMKGEQFFGPGTRLTVL.

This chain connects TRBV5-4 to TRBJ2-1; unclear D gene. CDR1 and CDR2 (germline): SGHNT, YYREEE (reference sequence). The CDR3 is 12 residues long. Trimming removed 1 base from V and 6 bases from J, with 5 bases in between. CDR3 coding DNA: TGTGCCAGCAGCTTGAATCCCAATGAGCAGTTCTTC. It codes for CASSLNPNEQFF.

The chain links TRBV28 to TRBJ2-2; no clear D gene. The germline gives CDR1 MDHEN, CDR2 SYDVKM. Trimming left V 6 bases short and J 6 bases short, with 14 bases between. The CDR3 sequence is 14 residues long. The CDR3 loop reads CASSPTTRPGELFF. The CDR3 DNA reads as TGTGCCAGCAGCCCCACGACTCGACCCGGGGAGCTGTTTTTT.

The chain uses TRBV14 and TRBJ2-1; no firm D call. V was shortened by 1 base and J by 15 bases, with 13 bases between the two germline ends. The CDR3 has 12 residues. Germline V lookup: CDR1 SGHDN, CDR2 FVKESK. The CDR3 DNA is TGTGCCAGCAGCCAAGGAAGAATCGATCTGTTCTTC. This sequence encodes CASSQGRIDLFF.

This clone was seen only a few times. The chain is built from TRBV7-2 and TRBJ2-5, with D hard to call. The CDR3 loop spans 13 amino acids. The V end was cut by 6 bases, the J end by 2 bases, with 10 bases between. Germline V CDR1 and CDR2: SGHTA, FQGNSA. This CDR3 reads CASRFGIQETQYF. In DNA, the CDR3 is TGTGCCAGCAGGTTTGGGATTCAAGAGACCCAGTACTTC.

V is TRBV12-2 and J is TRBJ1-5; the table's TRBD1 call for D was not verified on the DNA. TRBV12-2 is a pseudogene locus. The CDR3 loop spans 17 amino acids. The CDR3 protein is CASRLVQGSGSNQPQHF. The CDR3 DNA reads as TGTGCAAGTCGCTTAGTCCAGGGGAGTGGTAGCAATCAGCCCCAGCATTTT.

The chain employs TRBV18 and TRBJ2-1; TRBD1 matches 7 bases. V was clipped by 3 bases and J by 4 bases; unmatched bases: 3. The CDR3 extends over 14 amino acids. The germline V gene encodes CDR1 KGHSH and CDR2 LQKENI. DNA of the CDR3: TGTGCCAGCTCACCGGGACAGCAATACAATGAGCAGTTCTTC. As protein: CASSPGQQYNEQFF. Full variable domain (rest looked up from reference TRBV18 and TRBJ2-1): NAGVMQNPRHLVRRRGQEARLRCSPMKGHSHVYWYRQLPEEGLKFMVYLQKENIIDESGMPKERFSAEFPKEGPSILRIQQVVRGDSAAYFCASSPGQQYNEQFFGPGTRLTVL.

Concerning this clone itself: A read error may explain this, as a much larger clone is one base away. CDR3 bases: TGTGCCGGCAGCCGCGGTTCTGGTCTTAACACTGAAGCTTTCTTT. It is translated as CAGSRGSGLNTEAFF. This chain links TRBV7-9 with TRBJ1-1; D is unresolved. The CDR3 is 15 residues long. Germline CDR1 and CDR2: SEHNR and FQNEAQ (reference sequence).

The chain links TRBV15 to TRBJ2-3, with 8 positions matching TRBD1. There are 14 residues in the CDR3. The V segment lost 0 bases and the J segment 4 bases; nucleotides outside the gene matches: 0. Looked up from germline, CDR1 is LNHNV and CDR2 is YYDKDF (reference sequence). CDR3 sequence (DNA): TGTGCCACCAGCAGAGAGACAGGGGCAGATACGCAGTATTTT. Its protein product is CATSRETGADTQYF.

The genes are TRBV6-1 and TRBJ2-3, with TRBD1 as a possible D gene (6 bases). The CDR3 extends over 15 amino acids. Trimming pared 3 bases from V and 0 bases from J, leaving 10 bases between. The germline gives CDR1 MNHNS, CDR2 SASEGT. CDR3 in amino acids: CASSDWDKSTDTQYF. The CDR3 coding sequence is TGTGCCAGCAGTGATTGGGACAAAAGCACAGATACGCAGTATTTT.

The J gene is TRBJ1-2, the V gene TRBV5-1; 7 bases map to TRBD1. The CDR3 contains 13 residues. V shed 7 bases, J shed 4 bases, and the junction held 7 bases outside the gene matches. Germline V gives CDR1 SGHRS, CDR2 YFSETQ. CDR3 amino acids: CASSRDSIYGYTF. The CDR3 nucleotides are TGCGCCAGCTCCCGGGACAGTATCTATGGCTACACCTTC. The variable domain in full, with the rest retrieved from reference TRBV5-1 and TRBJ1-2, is KAGVTQTPRYLIKTRGQQVTLSCSPISGHRSVSWYQQTPGQGLQFLFEYFSETQRNKGNFPGRFSGRQFSNSRSEMNVSTLELGDSALYLCASSRDSIYGYTFGSGTRLTVV.

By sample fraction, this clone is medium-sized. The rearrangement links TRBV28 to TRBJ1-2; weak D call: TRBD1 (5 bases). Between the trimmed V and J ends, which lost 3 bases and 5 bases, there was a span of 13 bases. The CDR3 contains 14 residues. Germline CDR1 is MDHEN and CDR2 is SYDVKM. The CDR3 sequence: CASSLGDASYGYTF. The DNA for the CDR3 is TGTGCCAGCAGTTTGGGGGACGCCTCGTATGGCTACACCTTC.

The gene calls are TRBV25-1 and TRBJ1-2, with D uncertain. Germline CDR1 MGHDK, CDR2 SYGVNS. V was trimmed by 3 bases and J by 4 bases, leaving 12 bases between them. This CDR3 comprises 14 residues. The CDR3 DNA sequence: TGTGCCAGCAGTGAGGGAACAGACCTCTATGGCTACACCTTC. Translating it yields CASSEGTDLYGYTF.

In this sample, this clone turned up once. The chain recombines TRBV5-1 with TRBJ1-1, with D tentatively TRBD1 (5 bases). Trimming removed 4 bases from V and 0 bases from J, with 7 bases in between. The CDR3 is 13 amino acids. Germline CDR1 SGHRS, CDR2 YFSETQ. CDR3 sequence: CASSPQVNTEAFF. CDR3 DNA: TGCGCCAGCAGCCCACAGGTGAACACTGAAGCTTTCTTT.

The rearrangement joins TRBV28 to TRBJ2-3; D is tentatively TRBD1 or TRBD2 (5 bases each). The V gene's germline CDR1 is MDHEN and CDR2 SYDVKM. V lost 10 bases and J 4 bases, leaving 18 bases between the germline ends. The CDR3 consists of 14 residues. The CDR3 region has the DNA TGTGCCACCCACGTGAGGGGTGGGGCAGATACGCAGTATTTT. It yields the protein CATHVRGGADTQYF.

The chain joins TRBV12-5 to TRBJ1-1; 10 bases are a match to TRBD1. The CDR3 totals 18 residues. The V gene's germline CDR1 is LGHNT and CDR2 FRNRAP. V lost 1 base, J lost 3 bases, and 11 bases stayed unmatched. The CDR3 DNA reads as TGTGCTAGTGGTTTGGCCCGGGACAGGGGTTCGGAGGACACTGAAGCTTTCTTT. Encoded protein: CASGLARDRGSEDTEAFF.

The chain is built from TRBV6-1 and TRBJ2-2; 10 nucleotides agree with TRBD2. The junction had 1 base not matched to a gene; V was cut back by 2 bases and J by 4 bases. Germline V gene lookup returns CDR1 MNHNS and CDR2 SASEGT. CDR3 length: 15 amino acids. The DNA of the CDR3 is TGTGCCAGCAGTGAACTAGCGGGAGTCACCGGGGAGCTGTTTTTT. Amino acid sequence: CASSELAGVTGELFF.

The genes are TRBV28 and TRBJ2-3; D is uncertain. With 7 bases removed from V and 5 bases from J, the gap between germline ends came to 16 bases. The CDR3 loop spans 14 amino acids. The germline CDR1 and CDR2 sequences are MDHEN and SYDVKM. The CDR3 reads CASKETWAGDTQYF. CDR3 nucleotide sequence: TGTGCCAGCAAAGAGACGTGGGCAGGAGATACGCAGTATTTT.

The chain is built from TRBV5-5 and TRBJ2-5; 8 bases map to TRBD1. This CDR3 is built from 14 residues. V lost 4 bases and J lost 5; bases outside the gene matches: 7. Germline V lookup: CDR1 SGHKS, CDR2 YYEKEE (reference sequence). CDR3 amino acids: CASSNGQGTETQYF. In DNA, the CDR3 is TGTGCCAGCAGCAACGGACAGGGTACGGAGACCCAGTACTTC.

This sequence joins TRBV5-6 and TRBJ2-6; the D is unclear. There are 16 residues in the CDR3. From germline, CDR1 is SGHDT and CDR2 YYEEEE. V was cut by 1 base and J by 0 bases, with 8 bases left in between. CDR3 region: CASSLLSFSGANVLTF. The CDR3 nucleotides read TGTGCCAGCAGCTTGCTCAGTTTCTCTGGGGCCAACGTCCTGACTTTC.